Listed below are T cell receptor beta chains from one sample, sequenced in a study of blood T cell repertoires in COVID-19. Only in-frame clones appear in the TCRdb table, and some are missing; sequencing was by immunoSEQ multiplex PCR. The sample gives around 70,000 clones, over 65% of which show up once; around 25% is in the top ten. Material for sequencing was peripheral blood. The receptors here all came from a human donor in a cohort sampled during active COVID-19. Each CDR3 is given with its conserved first and last residue. The order of the fields is CDR3 length, clone size, V gene, J gene, D gene, CDR3 protein, CDR3 DNA. A D gene is named only where the DNA matches it firmly. Size is stated for part of the rows, as once, few or many counts, or as a class when the clone is expanded.

>11|.|TRBV28|TRBJ1-2|.
CASSYYGGYTF
TGTGCCAGCAGTTACTATGGTGGCTACACCTTC
>15|.|TRBV5-6|TRBJ1-1|TRBD1
CASSWMDRGHTEAFF
TGTGCCAGCAGCTGGATGGACAGGGGACACACTGAAGCTTTCTTT
>14|.|TRBV7-9|TRBJ2-2|TRBD1
CASSLNTGAGELFF
TGTGCCAGCAGCTTAAACACAGGGGCCGGGGAGCTGTTTTTT
>17|.|TRBV4-3|TRBJ2-2|.
CASSQDGSGVWTGELFF
TGCGCCAGCAGCCAAGACGGTTCCGGGGTGTGGACCGGGGAGCTGTTTTTT
>19|.|TRBV28|TRBJ2-3|TRBD2
CASSFAQGGTSGFTDTQYF
TGTGCCAGCAGTTTTGCACAGGGGGGGACTAGCGGGTTCACAGATACGCAGTATTTT
>15|.|TRBV9|TRBJ2-5|.
CASSVGPGGQETQYF
TGTGCCAGCAGCGTAGGGCCCGGGGGACAAGAGACCCAGTACTTC
>15|.|TRBV7-2|TRBJ2-7|TRBD2
CATRRSGGAHYEQYF
TGTGCCACCAGAAGAAGCGGGGGGGCCCACTACGAGCAGTACTTC
>13|.|TRBV28|TRBJ1-2|TRBD1
CASSITGAYGYTF
TGTGCCAGCAGTATTACAGGGGCCTATGGCTACACCTTC
>14|.|TRBV4-2|TRBJ1-2|.
CASSQVSAGGGYTF
TGTGCCAGCAGCCAAGTATCGGCAGGCGGGGGCTACACCTTC
>12|once|TRBV10-3|TRBJ1-1|TRBD1
CAISATGDRAFF
TGTGCCATCAGTGCGACAGGGGATAGAGCTTTCTTT
>16|.|TRBV27|TRBJ2-4|.
CASTPWGILAKNIQYF
TGTGCCAGCACTCCCTGGGGCATCCTAGCCAAAAACATTCAGTACTTC
>17|.|TRBV7-9|TRBJ2-1|TRBD2
CASSLDGGSDSYNEQFF
TGTGCCAGCAGCTTAGACGGCGGGAGCGATTCCTACAATGAGCAGTTCTTC
>16|.|TRBV3-1/TRBV3-2|TRBJ1-4|TRBD1
CASSQVFTGGPEKLFF
TGTGCCAGCAGCCAAGTATTTACAGGGGGCCCTGAAAAACTGTTTTTT
>14|.|TRBV7-6|TRBJ2-7|.
CASSLLQGAYEQYF
TGTGCCAGCAGCTTACTACAGGGTGCCTACGAGCAGTACTTC
>18|.|TRBV2|TRBJ2-3|TRBD2
CASSEEGLAGGSTDTQYF
TGTGCCAGCAGTGAAGAGGGACTAGCGGGAGGTAGCACAGATACGCAGTATTTT
>15|.|TRBV5-4|TRBJ2-1|.
CASSLTSSSYNEQFF
TGTGCCAGCAGCCTGACAAGTAGCTCCTACAATGAGCAGTTCTTC
>15|.|TRBV27|TRBJ2-3|TRBD2
CASSGGLDRADTQYF
TGTGCCAGCAGTGGGGGACTAGATCGCGCAGATACGCAGTATTTT
>17|.|TRBV6-4|TRBJ1-1|TRBD1
CASSDRGQGQGNTEAFF
TGTGCCAGCAGTGACCGAGGACAGGGGCAGGGGAACACTGAAGCTTTCTTT
>16|few|TRBV7-8|TRBJ2-7|TRBD1
CASSFPTGTASYEQYF
TGTGCCAGCAGCTTCCCCACCGGGACAGCTTCCTACGAGCAGTACTTC
>15|.|TRBV19|TRBJ2-2|TRBD2
CAAGPGRAGTGELFF
TGTGCCGCCGGCCCCGGGAGGGCGGGAACCGGGGAGCTGTTTTTT
>14|.|TRBV28|TRBJ2-1|TRBD1
CASRRDRDYNEQFF
TGTGCCAGCAGGCGGGACAGGGACTACAATGAGCAGTTCTTC
>14|once|TRBV5-1|TRBJ2-5|.
CASSPGTLQETQYF
TGCGCCAGCAGCCCTGGGACTCTCCAAGAGACCCAGTACTTC
>14|.|TRBV19|TRBJ2-5|TRBD1
CASSKTGDGETQYF
TGTGCCAGTAGTAAAACAGGGGACGGAGAGACCCAGTACTTC
>12|.|TRBV12-3/TRBV12-4|TRBJ1-2|.
CASRSPRGGYTF
TGTGCCAGCAGGTCACCCAGGGGTGGCTACACCTTC
>15|.|TRBV28|TRBJ1-6|TRBD1
CASSPPDRVGSPLHF
TGTGCCAGCAGTCCACCGGACAGGGTGGGTTCACCCCTCCACTTT
>21|.|TRBV28|TRBJ2-2|TRBD2
CASRSPLRLAGDIANTGELFF
TGTGCCAGCAGGTCCCCTCTGCGACTAGCGGGAGATATCGCGAACACCGGGGAGCTGTTTTTT
>13|.|TRBV6-5|TRBJ1-5|.
CASQGAGNQPQHF
TGTGCCAGCCAAGGGGCCGGCAATCAGCCCCAGCATTTT
>15|.|TRBV5-1|TRBJ2-1|TRBD2
CASSFSGRADNEQFF
TGCGCCAGCAGTTTTAGCGGGCGGGCCGACAATGAGCAGTTCTTC
>15|.|TRBV3-1/TRBV3-2|TRBJ1-5|TRBD1
CASSPPQRQGFPQHF
TGTGCCAGCAGCCCCCCACAGAGACAGGGGTTCCCCCAGCATTTT
>14|.|TRBV5-1|TRBJ2-5|.
CASSLRQDLETQYF
TGCGCCAGCAGCCTTCGACAGGATTTGGAGACCCAGTACTTC
>14|.|TRBV5-1|TRBJ2-5|TRBD1
CASSSGQYQETQYF
TGCGCCAGCAGCTCGGGACAGTATCAAGAGACCCAGTACTTC